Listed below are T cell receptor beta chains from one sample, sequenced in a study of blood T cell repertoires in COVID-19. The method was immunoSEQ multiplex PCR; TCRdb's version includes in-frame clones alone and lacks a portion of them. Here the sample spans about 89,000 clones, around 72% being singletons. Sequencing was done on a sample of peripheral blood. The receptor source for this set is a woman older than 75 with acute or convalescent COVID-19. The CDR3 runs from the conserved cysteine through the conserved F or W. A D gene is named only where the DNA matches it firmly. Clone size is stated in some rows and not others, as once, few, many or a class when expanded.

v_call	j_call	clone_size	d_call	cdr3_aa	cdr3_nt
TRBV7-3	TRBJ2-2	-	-	CASSTGPGANTGELFF	TGTGCCAGCAGCACCGGACCCGGGGCGAACACCGGGGAGCTGTTTTTT
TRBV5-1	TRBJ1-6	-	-	CASSLGQNNSPLHF	TGCGCCAGCAGCTTGGGACAGAATAATTCACCCCTCCACTTT
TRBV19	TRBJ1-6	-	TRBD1	CASTTDRADLIRNSPLHF	TGTGCCAGTACTACGGACAGGGCAGATTTGATTCGTAATTCACCCCTCCACTTT
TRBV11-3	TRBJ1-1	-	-	CASSLGLGTEAFF	TGTGCCAGCAGCCTGGGACTGGGCACTGAAGCTTTCTTT
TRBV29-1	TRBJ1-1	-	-	CSLSKGRTEAFF	TGCAGCCTCTCCAAGGGGAGGACTGAAGCTTTCTTT
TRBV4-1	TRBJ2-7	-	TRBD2	CASSRMGLAESEQYF	TGCGCCAGCAGCCGTATGGGACTAGCGGAGTCCGAGCAGTACTTC
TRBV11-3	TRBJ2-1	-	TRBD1	CASSWSGTGPYNEQFF	TGTGCCAGCAGCTGGTCCGGGACAGGCCCCTACAATGAGCAGTTCTTC
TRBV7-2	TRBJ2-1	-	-	CASTLLGEAEQFF	TGTGCCAGCACACTCTTAGGGGAGGCTGAGCAGTTCTTC
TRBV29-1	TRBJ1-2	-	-	CSVERGSNYGYTF	TGCAGCGTGGAACGAGGGTCCAACTATGGCTACACCTTC
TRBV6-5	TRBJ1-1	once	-	CASSGTGSPEAFF	TGTGCCAGCAGCGGTACAGGGAGCCCTGAAGCTTTCTTT
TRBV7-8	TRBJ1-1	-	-	CASSLAGGSISEAFF	TGTGCCAGCAGCTTAGCGGGAGGTTCGATATCTGAAGCTTTCTTT
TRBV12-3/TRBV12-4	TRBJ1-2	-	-	CASSLSGRAGYTF	TGTGCCAGCAGTTTATCCGGCAGGGCTGGCTACACCTTC
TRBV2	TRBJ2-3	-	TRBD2	CASRVTSGGAEGDTQYF	TGTGCCAGCAGAGTTACTAGCGGGGGGGCCGAGGGAGATACGCAGTATTTT
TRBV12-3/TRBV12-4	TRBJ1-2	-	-	CASSSGNYGYTF	TGTGCCAGCAGTTCAGGGAACTATGGCTACACCTTC
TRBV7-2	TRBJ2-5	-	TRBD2	CASSLMTSGTGEETQYF	TGTGCCAGCAGCTTAATGACTAGCGGCACAGGCGAAGAGACCCAGTACTTC
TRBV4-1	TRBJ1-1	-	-	CASSQAYTEAFF	TGCGCCAGCAGCCAGGCCTACACTGAAGCTTTCTTT
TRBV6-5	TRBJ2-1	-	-	CASSYGRGVYNEQFF	TGTGCCAGCAGTTACGGCAGGGGCGTGTATAATGAGCAGTTCTTC